One sample yielded the 7 T cell receptor beta chains listed below, sequenced in a study of T cells expressing NK-cell markers (dated by TCRdb to about 2020). Library generation was performed with 5' RACE. The run used an Illumina HiSeq 2000. After the reads were reprocessed by TCRdb, one entry was made per CDR3 protein sequence, with no DNA. This sample's table contains 250,000 to 300,000 distinct CDR3 sequences. The leading ten clones occupy more than 3.5% of the sample. The material sequenced was blood T cells: a sorted CD56 or NKG2C T cell subset, CD4+ or CD8+ T cells, or bulk PBMC T cells (not recorded which). These receptors came from a woman between 18 and 69 years old in good health.

The chain has TRBV5-6 and TRBJ2-1; as DNA is missing, the TRBD1 call by TCRdb cannot be tested. The germline CDR1 and CDR2 sequences are SGHDT and YYEEEE. There are 15 residues in the CDR3. This CDR3 reads CASSFRGGGHNEQFF.

The chain is built from TRBV5-6 and TRBJ2-3; TCRdb calls TRBD1, which cannot be checked without DNA. From germline, CDR1 is SGHDT and CDR2 YYEEEE. This CDR3 is 17 amino acids long. The CDR3 protein is CASSSILGQGTTDTQYF.

The chain is built from TRBV5-6 and TRBJ2-1; TCRdb selects TRBD2, and the lack of DNA leaves this call unchecked. Germline values: CDR1 SGHDT, CDR2 YYEEEE. CDR3 length equals 16 residues. CDR3 sequence reads: CASSFFTGGLYNEQFF.

This sequence joins TRBV20-1 and TRBJ1-5. CDR1 DFQATT and CDR2 SNEGSKA come from the germline V gene (reference sequence). The CDR3 consists of 15 residues. The CDR3 reads CSASPDGLPNQPQHF.

The chain links TRBV9 to TRBJ2-3; there is no DNA to check the TCRdb D call of TRBD2. Germline-derived CDR1 and CDR2 are SGDLS and YYNGEE. The CDR3 loop spans 15 amino acids. Here the CDR3 reads CASSVSGRATDTQYF.

The chain employs TRBV18 and TRBJ1-3. The V gene's germline CDR1 is KGHSH and CDR2 LQKENI. The CDR3 is 15 residues long. CDR3 in amino acids: CASSPTGTAGNTIYF.

V and J are TRBV7-8 and TRBJ2-5; TCRdb names TRBD1, which stays unverified in the absence of DNA. CDR1 is SGHVS and CDR2 is FQNEAQ in the germline V gene. This CDR3 spans 16 amino acids. CDR3 loop: CASSLRTPGQGETQYF.